Sequencing of this T cell receptor (beta chain) was carried out in a study of shared clonotypes between healthy human individuals (dated by TCRdb to the early 2020s). Regarding the complete study: The cohort included a few men and a couple of women between 18 and 49 years of age. Per donor, leukapheresis produced somewhere between about 0.9 and 9.5 billion PBMCs. For each donor, three plates each were used for CD4 naive and CD4 memory, two plates were used for CD8 naive, and one plate was used for CD8 memory. Blood TCR repertoires of four to six healthy adults were deeply sequenced to estimate repertoire size and the extent of clonotype sharing between individuals. Different laboratories and diverse techniques were used to prepare libraries and sequence TCR repertoires, to increase sequencing depth and limit assay-specific biases. What the authors observed across the whole study: Because the study included only a small number of donors, the genetic and exposure-history diversity represented was limited. Sharing across a handful of donors was observed for 5% to 6.5% of naive CD4, 3.5% of naive CD8, over 2% of memory CD4, and around 0.4% of memory CD8 clonotypes. Pairwise subsampling indicated that sequencing depth was expected to affect the degree of clonotype sharing among donors. Naive subsets generally had larger estimated clonotype richness than memory subsets. Rarefaction of sorted-subset datasets indicated incomplete sequencing despite the large sequencing depth. Clonotypes shared by all four sorted-subset donors showed higher generation probabilities than non-shared clonotypes. Sampling was restricted to blood, and TCR repertoires in tissues likely differ from the TCR repertoires found in blood.

TCR CDR3 regions were amplified from genomic DNA by multiplex PCR using the deep immunoSEQ assay. Extracted genomic DNA from each cell subset was spread evenly across all wells of several immunoSEQ 96-well plates, with each plate serving as a replicate. For sorted subsets, about 220 ng of genomic DNA, equivalent to roughly 33,000 T cell genomes, went into each replicate PCR. Purified libraries were quantified with a Qubit 3.0 fluorometer, sized on a Bioanalyzer 2100, and re-quantified with the KAPA Library Quantification kit. A separate single-read 150-cycle Illumina NextSeq 550 flow cell was used to sequence each immunoSEQ 96-well plate. The study's processing was this. Because only junctional sequences without quality scores were contained in the immunoSEQ output, filtering matching that applied to full-length reads could not be performed. Sequences were annotated with PyIR, a Python wrapper for IgBLAST v1.9, and V/J genes and CDR3 were assigned using IMGT germline references. Reads were filtered out if the reads had weak V/J assignments (E-value above 1e-6), no CDR3, stop codons, out-of-frame junctions, or ambiguous translated residues. V3J clonotypes were defined as sequences sharing the same inferred V gene, J gene, and CDR3 amino acid sequence. Percentage overlap between repertoires was calculated by dividing the number of shared unique clonotypes by the size of the smaller repertoire. RTK rarefaction, the Chao1 estimator, and Recon v2.1 estimates of unobserved clonotypes were used to assess repertoire richness. Generation probabilities were computed with OLGA for all TCRbeta clonotypes obtained by the gDNA method from several donors. TCRdb carries this immuneACCESS record with in-frame sequences only. Its versions omit some clonotypes, under half of them owing to an unresolved V gene in the studies checked, with the rest unexplained. D and trimming come from the DNA, and the V and J calls and clone size come from that table. The table for this sample lists 2 million to 3 million clones; more than 85% of them were counted only once. 0.36% of the sample rests with the top ten.

To note about this clone: The antigen it recognizes is unknown. No much larger clone exists at a distance of one base, and base qualities are not known.

Donors were healthy HIV-negative adults with no recently reported acute infections or vaccinations. Every donor was a Caucasian adult residing in Nashville, Tennessee, USA. CD4+ T cells were enriched by magnetic negative selection, after which naive cells were positively selected on CD45RA and the negative fraction was taken as the memory subset. After blood collection by leukapheresis, PBMCs were isolated using Ficoll-Histopaque density gradient centrifugation and then cryopreserved in the vapor phase of liquid nitrogen. Analytical flow cytometry was used to check the purity and quantity of every magnetically sorted T cell population. Genomic DNA was isolated from every sorted fraction and measured by UV absorbance on a Nanodrop 2000c. The CDR3 goes from the cysteine to the phenylalanine over 15 residues. The retained sequence is limited to the CDR3, 45 bases, with the frame set at the first base. CDR1 and CDR2, per the germline V gene, are SGDLS and YYNGEE. Unmatched junction bases come to 8, with V trimmed by 3 bases and J by 5 bases.

The sequence is built from TRBV9 and TRBJ2-1, with 7 bases in between that match TRBD2. Sequencing input: naive CD4+ T cells from PBMCs. Explained via the paper, the cell subset or site label denotes: CD45RA+ positively selected. The source of this sequence is a man in his late teens or twenties in good health. Some clones in this sample may be carry-over from other donors' samples. The DNA sequence reads TGTGCCAGCAGCGCCCGGACTAGTATAAACAATGAGCAGTTCTTC. This sequence encodes CASSARTSINNEQFF. With all but the CDR3 taken from the reference TRBV9 and TRBJ2-1 genes, the full variable domain is: DSGVTQTPKHLITATGQRVTLRCSPRSGDLSVYWYQQSLDQGLQFLIQYYNGEERAKGNILERFSAQQFPDLHSELNLSSLELGDSALYFCASSARTSINNEQFFGPGTRLTVL.